These 12 T cell receptor beta chains share one sample of origin, sequenced in a study of cytomegalovirus exposure and HLA in healthy donors. PCR was performed using 60 Vbeta and 13 Jbeta primers. Produced via immunoSEQ multiplex PCR; TCRdb's table is partial and in-frame only. The sample records more than 95,000 clones, 65% to 85% being singletons. The sequencing sample was made of PBMCs. All receptors come from a man aged 18 to 30 in good health and CMV-seronegative.

This clone was detected only once. The chain combines TRBV18 with TRBJ2-1, with a weak D call TRBD1 (5 bases). The V gene lost 2 bases and the J gene lost 5 bases, with 10 bases spanning the gap. The CDR3 is 14 residues long. Germline CDR1 is KGHSH and CDR2 is LQKENI. CDR3 in DNA: TGTGCCAGCTCACCAGCGACAGCCCACAATGAGCAGTTCTTC. The encoded protein is CASSPATAHNEQFF.

The V call is TRBV7-3, the J call TRBJ2-3; 8 positions agree with TRBD1. The V gene's germline CDR1 is SGHTA and CDR2 FQGTGA. The CDR3 has 14 residues. J was trimmed by 6 bases and V by 7 bases; bases with no gene match: 9. The CDR3 sequence is CASKTGTGADTQYF. The DNA of the CDR3 is TGTGCCAGCAAGACCGGGACAGGCGCTGATACGCAGTATTTT.

The chain combines TRBV6-4 with TRBJ2-3, with TRBD2 identical over 9 bases. V was clipped by 6 bases and J by 3 bases; unmatched bases: 7. The CDR3 has 15 residues. The germline V gene encodes CDR1 MRHNA and CDR2 SNTAGT. The CDR3 loop reads CASRLTSGRTDTQYF. CDR3 bases: TGTGCCAGCAGGTTGACTAGCGGTCGTACAGATACGCAGTATTTT.

V is TRBV25-1 and J is TRBJ2-1, with D possibly matching TRBD2 (6 bases). The CDR3 has 16 amino acids. Germline CDR1 MGHDK, CDR2 SYGVNS. Trimming removed 3 bases from V and 5 bases from J, with 17 bases in between. The CDR3 nucleotides are TGTGCCAGCAGTGACTCACTAGCAACCCCTAACAATGAGCAGTTCTTC. As protein: CASSDSLATPNNEQFF.

V and J are TRBV7-9 and TRBJ2-5, with D possibly being TRBD1 (6 bases). Germline V gene lookup returns CDR1 SEHNR and CDR2 FQNEAQ (reference sequence). The V end was cut by 5 bases, the J end by 2 bases, with 12 bases between. CDR3 length equals 14 residues. This CDR3 is CASSPTTGQETQYF. In DNA form, the CDR3 reads TGTGCCAGCAGCCCTACGACAGGTCAAGAGACCCAGTACTTC.

The chain employs TRBV9 and TRBJ2-3; 10 bases map to TRBD2. The length of the CDR3 is 16 residues. Germline lookup yields CDR1 SGDLS and CDR2 YYNGEE. The junction had 6 bases not matched to a gene; V was cut back by 3 bases and J by 2 bases. This CDR3 is CASSALAGVTTDTQYF. CDR3 DNA: TGTGCCAGCAGCGCCCTAGCGGGAGTAACCACAGATACGCAGTATTTT.

The chain combines TRBV27 with TRBJ2-5; a possible D gene is TRBD2 (5 bases). Trimming cost V 6 bases and J 1 base, with 15 bases left between them. This CDR3 region has 15 residues. Germline CDR1 is MNHEY and CDR2 is SMNVEV (reference sequence). The DNA of the CDR3 is TGTGCCAGCAGCCGAACCGGGGTTATCCAAGAGACCCAGTACTTC. This codes for CASSRTGVIQETQYF.

V usage is TRBV18 and J usage is TRBJ2-2; a weak D match, TRBD1 (5 bases). CDR1 is KGHSH, CDR2 LQKENI, per germline. This CDR3 is 14 amino acids long. With 1 base removed from V and 6 bases from J, the gap between germline ends came to 9 bases. The CDR3 region has the DNA TGTGCCAGCTCACCACAGTCAGGGCCCGGGGAGCTGTTTTTT. Encoded protein: CASSPQSGPGELFF.

The chain carries TRBV5-4 and TRBJ2-6, with 9 positions matching TRBD1. Trimming at V came to 10 bases and at J to 4 bases, leaving 12 bases not matched to a gene. This CDR3 spans 16 amino acids. CDR1 and CDR2 (germline): SGHNT, YYREEE (reference sequence). CDR3 loop: CALGDRDNYGANVLTF. The CDR3 DNA follows: TGTGCCTTAGGGGACAGGGATAATTACGGGGCCAACGTCCTGACTTTC. Full variable domain (outside the CDR3, taken from reference TRBV5-4 and TRBJ2-6): ETGVTQSPTHLIKTRGQQVTLRCSSQSGHNTVSWYQQALGQGPQFIFQYYREEENGRGNFPPRFSGLQFPNYSSELNVNALELDDSALYLCALGDRDNYGANVLTFGAGSRLTVL.

The chain employs TRBV18 and TRBJ2-5, with a weak D call TRBD1 (6 bases). The CDR3 length is 15 residues. V gave up 4 bases and J gave up 0 bases, with 12 bases separating them. Germline CDR1 reads KGHSH; CDR2 reads LQKENI. The CDR3 DNA reads TGTGCCAGCTCACTAACCCGACAGGACCAAGAGACCCAGTACTTC. Protein product: CASSLTRQDQETQYF.

The chain is built from TRBV28 and TRBJ2-7; 12 nucleotides line up with TRBD1. The CDR3 is 14 amino acids. V dropped 4 bases and J dropped 6; count of bases not matched to a gene: 4. CDR1 and CDR2 (germline): MDHEN, SYDVKM. CDR3 nucleotides: TGTGCCAGCAGTTCCCCGGGACAGGGGGCCGAGCAGTACTTC. Its translation: CASSSPGQGAEQYF.

V gene TRBV7-3 combines with J gene TRBJ2-3, with TRBD2 matching over 12 bases. Germline CDR1 SGHTA, CDR2 FQGTGA. The CDR3 is 20 residues long. With V trimmed by 2 bases and J by 9 bases, 21 bases remained unmatched. As DNA, the CDR3 is TGTGCCAGCAGCTTACGTGGGTGGGCGACTAGCGGGAGAGATCGGGTAACGCAGTATTTT. Amino acid sequence: CASSLRGWATSGRDRVTQYF.